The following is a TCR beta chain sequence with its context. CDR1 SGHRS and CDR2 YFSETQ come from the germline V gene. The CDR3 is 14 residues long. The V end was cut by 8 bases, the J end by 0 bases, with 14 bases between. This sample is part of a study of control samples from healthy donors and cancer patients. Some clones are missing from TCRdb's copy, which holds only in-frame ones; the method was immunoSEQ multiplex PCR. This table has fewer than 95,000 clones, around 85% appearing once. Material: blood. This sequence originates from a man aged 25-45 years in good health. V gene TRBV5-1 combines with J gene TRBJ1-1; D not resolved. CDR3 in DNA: TGCGCCAGTAGCACAACCGTATTGAACACTGAAGCTTTCTTT. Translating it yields CASSTTVLNTEAFF.